This entry describes one TCR beta chain. Its antigen is not known. Germline CDR1 is MGHRA and CDR2 is YSYEKL. The CDR3 consists of 15 residues. Between the trimmed V and J ends, which lost 0 bases and 4 bases, there was a span of 12 bases. TCRdb keeps only in-frame clones here, not all; method: immunoSEQ multiplex PCR. The sample consists of some 70,000 clones, 88% of them appearing once. Repertoires were sampled repeatedly during chemoradiotherapy. This sample is drawn from a study of chemoradiotherapy in HPV16-positive cancers. Overall study context: Functional T-cell assays on two HPV16-positive patients' cells defined candidate HPV-specific clones and common TCR motifs. General study points: HPV-responsive T-cell expansion during chemoradiotherapy was linked to improved recurrence-free survival in HPV16-positive patients. Non-HPV-specific T cells did not expand in tumors during treatment, whereas candidate HPV-specific clones and E7-related motifs did.

The TCR originated in a human donor with HPV-associated anogenital cancer. This chain joins TRBV4-1 and TRBJ1-2, with D possibly being TRBD1 (5 bases). The material was blood, obtained from a patient who underwent chemoradiotherapy. CDR3: CASSQDRWQGYGYTF. CDR3 DNA: TGCGCCAGCAGCCAAGATAGGTGGCAGGGCTATGGCTACACCTTC.